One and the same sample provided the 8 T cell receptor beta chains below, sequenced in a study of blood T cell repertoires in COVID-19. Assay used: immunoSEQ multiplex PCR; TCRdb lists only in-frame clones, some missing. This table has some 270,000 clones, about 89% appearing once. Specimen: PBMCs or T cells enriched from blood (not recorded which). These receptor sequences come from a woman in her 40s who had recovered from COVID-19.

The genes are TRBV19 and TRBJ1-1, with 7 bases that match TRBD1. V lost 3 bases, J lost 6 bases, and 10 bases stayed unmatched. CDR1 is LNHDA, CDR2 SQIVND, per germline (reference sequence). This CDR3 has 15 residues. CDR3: CASSIGTALGAEAFF. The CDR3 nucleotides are TGTGCCAGTAGTATCGGGACAGCCTTAGGGGCTGAAGCTTTCTTT.

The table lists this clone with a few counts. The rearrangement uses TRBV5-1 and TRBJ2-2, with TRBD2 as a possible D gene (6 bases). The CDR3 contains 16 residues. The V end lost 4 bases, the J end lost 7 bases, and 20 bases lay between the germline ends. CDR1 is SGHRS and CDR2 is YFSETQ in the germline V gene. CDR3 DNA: TGCGCCAGCAGCCCCGCGGGGAACCTAGCTAACGGGGAGCTGTTTTTT. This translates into CASSPAGNLANGELFF.

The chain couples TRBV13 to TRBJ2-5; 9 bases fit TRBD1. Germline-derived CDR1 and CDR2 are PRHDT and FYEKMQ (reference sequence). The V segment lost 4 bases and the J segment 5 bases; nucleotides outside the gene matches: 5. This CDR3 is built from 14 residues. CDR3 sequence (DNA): TGTGCCAGCAGCTGGGACAGGGAGGAGGAGACCCAGTACTTC. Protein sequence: CASSWDREEETQYF.

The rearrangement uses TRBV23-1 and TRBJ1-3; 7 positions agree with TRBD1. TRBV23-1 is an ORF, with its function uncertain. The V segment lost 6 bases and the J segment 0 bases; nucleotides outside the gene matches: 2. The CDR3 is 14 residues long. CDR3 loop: CASSHRGSGNTIYF. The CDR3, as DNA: TGCGCCAGCAGCCACAGGGGCTCTGGAAACACCATATATTTT.

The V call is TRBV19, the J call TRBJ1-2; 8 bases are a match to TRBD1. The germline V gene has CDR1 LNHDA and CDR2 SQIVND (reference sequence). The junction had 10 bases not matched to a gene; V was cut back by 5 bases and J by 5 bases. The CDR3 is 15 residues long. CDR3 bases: TGTGCCAGTAGTGACAGGGATGGGACAGGATATGGCTACACCTTC. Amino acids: CASSDRDGTGYGYTF.

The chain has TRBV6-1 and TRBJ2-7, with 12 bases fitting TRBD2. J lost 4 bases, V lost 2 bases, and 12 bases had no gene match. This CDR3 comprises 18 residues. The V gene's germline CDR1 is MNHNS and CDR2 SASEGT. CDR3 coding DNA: TGTGCCAGCAGTGAACTTACTAGCGGGAGGCCCCTGGGATACGAGCAGTACTTC. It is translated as CASSELTSGRPLGYEQYF.

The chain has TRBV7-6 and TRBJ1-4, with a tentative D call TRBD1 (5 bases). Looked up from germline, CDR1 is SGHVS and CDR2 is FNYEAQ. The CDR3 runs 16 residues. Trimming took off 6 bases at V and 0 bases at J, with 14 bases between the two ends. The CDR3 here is CASSPRQSATNEKLFF. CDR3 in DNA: TGTGCCAGCAGTCCGAGACAGTCTGCAACTAATGAAAAACTGTTTTTT.

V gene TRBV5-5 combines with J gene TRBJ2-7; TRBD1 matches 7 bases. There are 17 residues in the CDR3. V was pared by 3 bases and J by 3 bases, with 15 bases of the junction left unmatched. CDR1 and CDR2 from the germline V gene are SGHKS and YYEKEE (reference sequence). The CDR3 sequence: CASSSSRAGGNFYEQYF. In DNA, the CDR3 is TGTGCCAGCAGCTCATCACGGGCAGGGGGAAATTTCTACGAGCAGTACTTC.